Included here is one TCR beta chain sequence, with context. From its re-call of the 5' RACE reads, TCRdb lists each CDR3 protein once, without DNA. The listing contains under 200,000 distinct CDR3 sequences. The source of the sample is a study of T cells expressing NK-cell markers. The CDR3 is 17 residues long. Germline values: CDR1 SGHRS, CDR2 YFSETQ. Sequencing used blood T cells: a sorted CD56 or NKG2C T cell subset, CD4+ or CD8+ T cells, or bulk PBMC T cells (not recorded which). V is TRBV5-1 and J is TRBJ2-1; TCRdb names TRBD2, which stays unverified in the absence of DNA. The clonotype originates from a woman aged 18-69 years in good health. The CDR3 here is CASSLDPGAGGSNEQFF. Supplemented by reference TRBV5-1 and TRBJ2-1, the full variable domain reads KAGVTQTPRYLIKTRGQQVTLSCSPISGHRSVSWYQQTPGQGLQFLFEYFSETQRNKGNFPGRFSGRQFSNSRSEMNVSTLELGDSALYLCASSLDPGAGGSNEQFFGPGTRLTVL.